The next 28 T cell receptor beta chains were all read from a single sample in a study of shared clonotypes between healthy human individuals. Profiled with immunoSEQ multiplex PCR; TCRdb holds only in-frame clones, not every one. The profile shows approximately 530,000 clones, more than 95% of them singletons. The sequencing sample was made of naive CD4+ T cells sorted from blood. Indicated subset: CD45RA+ positively selected. The receptors derive from a woman aged 25-40 years in good health.

The CDR3 loop reads CASSSGTDHQPQHF. The CDR3 DNA reads TGCGCCAGCAGCTCCGGGACCGATCATCAGCCCCAGCATTTT. The gene calls are TRBV5-1 and TRBJ1-5; maybe TRBD1 (5 bases). CDR1 is SGHRS, CDR2 YFSETQ, per germline. CDR3 length equals 14 residues. The ends were cut back, 3 bases at V and 5 bases at J, with 12 bases in the middle.

The chain recombines TRBV28 with TRBJ2-2; 14 bases align to TRBD2. After removal of 6 bases from V and 8 bases from J, the junction contained 8 bases not matched to a gene. The CDR3 is 16 residues long. CDR1 and CDR2 from the germline V gene are MDHEN and SYDVKM. As DNA, the CDR3 is TGTGCCAGCAGCCTGGGACTAGCGGGAGATTATGGGGAGCTGTTTTTT. As protein: CASSLGLAGDYGELFF.

This clone occurred once. The chain combines TRBV28 with TRBJ1-6; 7 bases agree with TRBD1. Germline V CDR1 and CDR2: MDHEN, SYDVKM. This CDR3 region has 14 residues. Trimming at V came to 5 bases and at J to 6 bases, leaving 4 bases not matched to a gene. In DNA, the CDR3 is TGTGCCAGCAGTGCAGGGGGTACTAATTCACCCCTCCACTTT. This sequence encodes CASSAGGTNSPLHF.

V usage is TRBV28 and J usage is TRBJ1-5; D is unresolved. The CDR3 contains 12 residues. V was cut by 7 bases and J by 1 base, with 5 bases left in between. Germline-derived CDR1 and CDR2 are MDHEN and SYDVKM. The CDR3 region is CASTPSNQPQHF. The DNA for the CDR3 is TGTGCCAGCACCCCGAGCAATCAGCCCCAGCATTTT.

The chain links TRBV6-6 to TRBJ1-4, with D unclear. The germline gives CDR1 MNHNY, CDR2 SVGAGI (reference sequence). V shed 2 bases and J shed 8 bases, with 6 bases lying between them. The CDR3 is 12 residues long. The CDR3 DNA reads as TGTGCCAGCAGTTACATGATGGAAAAACTGTTTTTT. This gives the protein CASSYMMEKLFF.

The chain combines TRBV5-1 with TRBJ2-3, with a weak D call TRBD1 (6 bases). Germline loops: CDR1 SGHRS, CDR2 YFSETQ. CDR3 length: 15 amino acids. V lost 0 bases and J 3 bases, leaving 11 bases between the germline ends. The CDR3 DNA sequence: TGCGCCAGCAGCTTGGATCCAGGGGCAACAGATACGCAGTATTTT. Its protein product is CASSLDPGATDTQYF.

The rearrangement joins TRBV30 to TRBJ1-1; a weak D match, TRBD1 (5 bases). The CDR3 loop spans 16 amino acids. The V end was cut by 4 bases, the J end by 0 bases, with 18 bases between. In germline, CDR1 is GTSNPN, CDR2 SVGIG (reference sequence). CDR3 loop: CAWNRDRMIMNTEAFF. The CDR3 nucleotides read TGTGCCTGGAACCGGGACCGTATGATTATGAACACTGAAGCTTTCTTT.

Worth noting for this clone: Within the sample, other DNA sequences also encode this same CDR3. This sequence joins TRBV28 and TRBJ2-5, with 11 bases lining up with TRBD2. V shed 3 bases, J shed 4 bases, and the junction held 4 bases outside the gene matches. From germline, CDR1 is MDHEN and CDR2 SYDVKM. This CDR3 has 15 residues. The CDR3 sequence is CASSFWTSGSETQYF. CDR3 DNA sequence: TGTGCCAGCAGTTTTTGGACTAGCGGGTCAGAGACCCAGTACTTC.

The rearrangement links TRBV5-5 to TRBJ1-1, with a tentative D call TRBD1 (6 bases). This CDR3 has 14 residues. The V gene's germline CDR1 is SGHKS and CDR2 YYEKEE (reference sequence). V lost 1 base and J 6 bases, leaving 13 bases between the germline ends. The CDR3 DNA sequence: TGTGCCAGCAGCTTGACAGGGACAACCGCTGAAGCTTTCTTT. Translation: CASSLTGTTAEAFF. Using reference TRBV5-5 and TRBJ1-1 for the parts outside the CDR3, the full variable domain is DAGVTQSPTHLIKTRGQQVTLRCSPISGHKSVSWYQQVLGQGPQFIFQYYEKEERGRGNFPDRFSARQFPNYSSELNVNALLLGDSALYLCASSLTGTTAEAFFGQGTRLTVV.

The J gene is TRBJ1-1, the V gene TRBV18; TRBD1 aligns across 10 bases. This CDR3 region has 15 residues. V shed 5 bases and J 1 base; nucleotides not matched to a gene: 4. CDR1 KGHSH and CDR2 LQKENI come from the germline V gene. The CDR3 is CASSRRQGANTEAFF. In nucleotides, the CDR3 is TGTGCCAGCTCAAGGCGACAGGGGGCGAACACTGAAGCTTTCTTT.

The rearrangement joins TRBV9 to TRBJ2-3; 7 bases fit TRBD1. Unmatched junction bases numbered 4, after V lost 0 bases and J lost 3 bases. The CDR3 totals 15 residues. Germline CDR1 SGDLS, CDR2 YYNGEE. The CDR3 nucleotides read TGTGCCAGCAGCGTAGAGGGGGCGCAGACAGATACGCAGTATTTT. Translated, it gives CASSVEGAQTDTQYF.

This clone was picked up one time. CDR3 residues: CASSYDRPLSYNEQFF. The CDR3 DNA follows: TGTGCCAGCAGTTACGACCGTCCACTCTCCTACAATGAGCAGTTCTTC. J is TRBJ2-1 and V is TRBV6-5; D remains ambiguous. Trimming pared 2 bases from V and 0 bases from J, leaving 11 bases between. CDR3 size: 16 residues. Germline V lookup: CDR1 MNHEY, CDR2 SVGAGI.

The chain has TRBV7-2 and TRBJ2-2, with D perhaps TRBD2 (5 bases). This CDR3 has 14 residues. Trimming cost V 1 base and J 8 bases, with 11 bases left between them. Looked up from germline, CDR1 is SGHTA and CDR2 is FQGNSA. This CDR3 reads CASSLGGPVGELFF. For the CDR3, the DNA is TGTGCCAGCAGCTTAGGCGGGCCCGTAGGGGAGCTGTTTTTT.

This chain uses TRBV19 with TRBJ2-2, with D uncertain. Trimming pared 5 bases from V and 5 bases from J, leaving 15 bases between. The CDR3 loop spans 15 amino acids. In germline, CDR1 is LNHDA, CDR2 SQIVND (reference sequence). CDR3 region: CASSPPPRRTGELFF. Here the CDR3 DNA reads TGTGCCAGTAGTCCCCCGCCCCGCCGGACCGGGGAGCTGTTTTTT.

The chain is built from TRBV28 and TRBJ2-7, with a possible D match to TRBD2 (7 bases). V was shortened by 3 bases and J by 2 bases, with 14 bases between the two germline ends. Germline V gene data show CDR1 as MDHEN and CDR2 as SYDVKM. The CDR3 loop spans 15 amino acids. In DNA form, the CDR3 reads TGTGCCAGCAGTTTCCTGGGGGGGCCAACCTACGAGCAGTACTTC. It specifies CASSFLGGPTYEQYF. The full variable domain, with the rest looked up from reference TRBV28 and TRBJ2-7, is DVKVTQSSRYLVKRTGEKVFLECVQDMDHENMFWYRQDPGLGLRLIYFSYDVKMKEKGDIPEGYSVSREKKERFSLILESASTNQTSMYLCASSFLGGPTYEQYFGPGTRLTVT.

The V gene is TRBV7-3, the J gene TRBJ2-1; 8 bases map to TRBD1. Germline V lookup: CDR1 SGHTA, CDR2 FQGTGA. The V gene end was trimmed by 5 bases and the J gene end by 7 bases; junction bases not matched to a gene: 7. This CDR3 spans 14 amino acids. As DNA, the CDR3 is TGTGCCAGCAGCCCCGGACAGGGAGGAAATGAGCAGTTCTTC. Its protein is CASSPGQGGNEQFF.

The CDR3 DNA sequence: TGTGCCAGCAGCACGCCCTGGACAGGTAATGAGCAGTTCTTC. It codes for CASSTPWTGNEQFF. V is TRBV9 and J is TRBJ2-1; 7 bases align to TRBD1. The germline V gene encodes CDR1 SGDLS and CDR2 YYNGEE. The CDR3 runs 14 residues. With V trimmed by 4 bases and J by 7 bases, 8 bases remained unmatched.

J is TRBJ2-5 and V is TRBV7-3; D is ambiguous. The J call is in doubt because the DNA end fits TRBJ2-7 better. CDR3 length: 14 residues. Germline V gives CDR1 SGHTA, CDR2 FQGTGA. The CDR3 here is CASSLGPLGYEQYF. Written as DNA, the CDR3 is TGTGCCAGCAGCTTAGGGCCCCTGGGGTACGAGCAGTACTTC.

This clone was detected a few times. The V gene is TRBV2, the J gene TRBJ2-7; D may match TRBD1 or TRBD2 (6 bases each). Germline V gives CDR1 SNHLY, CDR2 FYNNEI. The CDR3 covers 13 residues. V lost 4 bases and J lost 4, with 11 bases in between. The DNA of the CDR3 is TGTGCCAGCAGTGTGGAGGGGGAGTACGAGCAGTACTTC. Translation: CASSVEGEYEQYF.

CDR3 amino acids: CASTYTGQGARGGEKLFF. The CDR3 coding sequence is TGTGCCAGCACCTATACCGGACAGGGGGCCAGGGGTGGGGAAAAACTGTTTTTT. The chain carries TRBV7-8 and TRBJ1-4; the match to TRBD1 covers 11 bases. Germline V gene data show CDR1 as SGHVS and CDR2 as FQNEAQ. CDR3 length: 18 residues. V trimming: 7 bases; J trimming: 8 bases; junction bases outside the gene matches: 18.

The V gene is TRBV29-1, the J gene TRBJ1-5, with TRBD1 matching 9 bases. This CDR3 has 14 amino acids. Germline trimming cut 6 bases from V and 4 bases from J; bases unmatched to any gene: 7. Per germline, CDR1 SQVTM and CDR2 ANQGSEA. CDR3 in DNA: TGCAGCGTGAGGACAGGGGCCCCGAATCAGCCCCAGCATTTT. This sequence encodes CSVRTGAPNQPQHF.

This chain joins TRBV6-1 and TRBJ1-2; 7 nucleotides line up with TRBD1. CDR1 MNHNS and CDR2 SASEGT come from the germline V gene. The CDR3 runs 13 residues. After removal of 6 bases from V and 3 bases from J, the junction contained 4 bases not matched to a gene. The CDR3 protein is CASRVQGYYGYTF. DNA for the CDR3: TGTGCCAGCAGGGTACAGGGGTACTATGGCTACACCTTC.

The chain has TRBV18 and TRBJ1-2; D gene uncertain. Per germline, CDR1 KGHSH and CDR2 LQKENI. The CDR3 covers 13 residues. V lost 5 bases to trimming and J lost 3 bases, with 10 bases between them. The chain's CDR3 is CASSGGQDYGYTF. The CDR3 region has the DNA TGTGCCAGCTCAGGAGGTCAGGACTATGGCTACACCTTC. Using reference TRBV18 and TRBJ1-2 for the parts outside the CDR3, the full variable domain is NAGVMQNPRHLVRRRGQEARLRCSPMKGHSHVYWYRQLPEEGLKFMVYLQKENIIDESGMPKERFSAEFPKEGPSILRIQQVVRGDSAAYFCASSGGQDYGYTFGSGTRLTVV.

This clone was seen a single time. CDR3 nucleotides: TGTGCCAGTAGTATGTCTTACAGGGGGCAAGGTGAAGCTTTCTTT. Residues: CASSMSYRGQGEAFF. The chain links TRBV19 to TRBJ1-1; 9 positions agree with TRBD1. CDR1 LNHDA and CDR2 SQIVND come from the germline V gene (reference sequence). V was pared by 3 bases and J by 7 bases, with 9 bases of the junction left unmatched. This CDR3 contains 15 residues.

V is TRBV5-1 and J is TRBJ1-6; unclear D gene. Looked up from germline, CDR1 is SGHRS and CDR2 is YFSETQ. The CDR3 consists of 17 residues. V dropped 0 bases and J dropped 0 bases, with 10 bases sitting between them. CDR3 nucleotides: TGCGCCAGCAGCTTGGGTCCAGCAAGCTCCTATAATTCACCCCTCCACTTT. Translation gives CASSLGPASSYNSPLHF.

This sequence joins TRBV11-2 and TRBJ2-7; the D call may be TRBD1 or TRBD2 (5 bases each). The CDR3 is 14 residues long. CDR1 is SGHAT, CDR2 FQNNGV, per germline. Trimming took off 1 base at V and 2 bases at J, with 9 bases between the two ends. The CDR3 sequence: CASSLGGLPYEQYF. CDR3 coding DNA: TGTGCCAGCAGCTTAGGGGGGTTACCCTACGAGCAGTACTTC.

This clone appeared once. This chain connects TRBV9 to TRBJ1-4; possibly TRBD1 for D (5 bases). The CDR3 totals 15 residues. CDR1 is SGDLS, CDR2 YYNGEE, per germline. Trimming took off 4 bases at V and 7 bases at J, with 17 bases between the two ends. CDR3 residues: CASSTSGGSGEKLFF. The CDR3 coding sequence is TGTGCCAGCAGCACAAGTGGGGGGAGCGGTGAAAAACTGTTTTTT.

V usage is TRBV5-1 and J usage is TRBJ1-1; D unresolved. Germline CDR1 and CDR2: SGHRS and YFSETQ. This CDR3 spans 14 amino acids. Trimming stripped 0 bases from V and 1 base from J, with 7 bases between. The CDR3 reads CASSLGVENTEAFF. CDR3 in DNA: TGCGCCAGCAGCTTGGGGGTGGAGAACACTGAAGCTTTCTTT.